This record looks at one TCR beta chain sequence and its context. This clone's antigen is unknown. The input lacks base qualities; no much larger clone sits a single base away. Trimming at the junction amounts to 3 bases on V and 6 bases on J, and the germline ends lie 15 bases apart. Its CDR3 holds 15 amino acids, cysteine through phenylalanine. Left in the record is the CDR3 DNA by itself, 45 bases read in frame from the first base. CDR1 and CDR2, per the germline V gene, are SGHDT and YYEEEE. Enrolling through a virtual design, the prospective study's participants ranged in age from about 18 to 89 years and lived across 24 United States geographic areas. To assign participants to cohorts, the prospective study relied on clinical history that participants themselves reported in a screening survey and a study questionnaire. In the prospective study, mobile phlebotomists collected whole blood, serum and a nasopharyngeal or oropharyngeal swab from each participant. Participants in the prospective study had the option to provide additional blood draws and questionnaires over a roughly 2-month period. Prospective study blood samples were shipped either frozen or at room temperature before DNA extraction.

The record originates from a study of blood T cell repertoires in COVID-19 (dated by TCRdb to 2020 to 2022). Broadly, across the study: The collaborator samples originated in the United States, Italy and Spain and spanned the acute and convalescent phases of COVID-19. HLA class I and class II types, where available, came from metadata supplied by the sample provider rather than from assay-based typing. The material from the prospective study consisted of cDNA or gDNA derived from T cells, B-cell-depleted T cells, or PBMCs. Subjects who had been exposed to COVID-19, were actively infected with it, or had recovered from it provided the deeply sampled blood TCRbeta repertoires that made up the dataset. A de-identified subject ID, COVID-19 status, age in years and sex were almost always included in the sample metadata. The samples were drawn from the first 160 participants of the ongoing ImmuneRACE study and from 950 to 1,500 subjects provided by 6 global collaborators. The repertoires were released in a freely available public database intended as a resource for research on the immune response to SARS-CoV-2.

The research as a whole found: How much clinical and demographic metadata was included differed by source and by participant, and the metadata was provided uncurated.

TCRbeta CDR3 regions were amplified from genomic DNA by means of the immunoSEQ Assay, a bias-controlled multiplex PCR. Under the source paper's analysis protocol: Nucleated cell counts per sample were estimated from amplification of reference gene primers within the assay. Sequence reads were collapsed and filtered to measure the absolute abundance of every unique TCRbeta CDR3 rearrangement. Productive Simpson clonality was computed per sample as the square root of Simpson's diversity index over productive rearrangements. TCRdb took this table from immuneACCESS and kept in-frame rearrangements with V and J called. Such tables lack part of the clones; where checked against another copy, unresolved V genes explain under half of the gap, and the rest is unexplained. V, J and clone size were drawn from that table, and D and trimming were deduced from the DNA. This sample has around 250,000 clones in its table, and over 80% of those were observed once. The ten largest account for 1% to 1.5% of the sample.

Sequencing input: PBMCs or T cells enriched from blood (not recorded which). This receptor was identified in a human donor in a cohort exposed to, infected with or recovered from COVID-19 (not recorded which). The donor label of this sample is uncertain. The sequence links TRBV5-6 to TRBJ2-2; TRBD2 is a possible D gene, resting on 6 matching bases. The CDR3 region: CASSWTGDLSGELFF. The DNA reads TGTGCCAGCAGCTGGACGGGGGACCTCTCCGGGGAGCTGTTTTTT.